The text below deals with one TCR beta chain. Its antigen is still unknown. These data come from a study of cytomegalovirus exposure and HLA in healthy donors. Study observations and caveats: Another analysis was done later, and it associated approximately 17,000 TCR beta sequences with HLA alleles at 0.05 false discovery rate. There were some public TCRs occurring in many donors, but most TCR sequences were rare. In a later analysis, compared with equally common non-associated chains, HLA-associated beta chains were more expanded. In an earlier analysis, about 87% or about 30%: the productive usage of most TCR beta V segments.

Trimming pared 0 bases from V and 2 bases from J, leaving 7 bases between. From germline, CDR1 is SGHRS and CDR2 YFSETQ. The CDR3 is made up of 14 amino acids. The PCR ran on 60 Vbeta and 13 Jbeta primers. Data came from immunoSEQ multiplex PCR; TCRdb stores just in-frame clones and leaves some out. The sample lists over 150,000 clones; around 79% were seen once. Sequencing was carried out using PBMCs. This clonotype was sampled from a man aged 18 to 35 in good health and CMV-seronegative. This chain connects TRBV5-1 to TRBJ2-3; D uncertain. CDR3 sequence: CASSLDGDTDTQYF. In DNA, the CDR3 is TGCGCCAGCAGCTTGGATGGAGACACAGATACGCAGTATTTT.